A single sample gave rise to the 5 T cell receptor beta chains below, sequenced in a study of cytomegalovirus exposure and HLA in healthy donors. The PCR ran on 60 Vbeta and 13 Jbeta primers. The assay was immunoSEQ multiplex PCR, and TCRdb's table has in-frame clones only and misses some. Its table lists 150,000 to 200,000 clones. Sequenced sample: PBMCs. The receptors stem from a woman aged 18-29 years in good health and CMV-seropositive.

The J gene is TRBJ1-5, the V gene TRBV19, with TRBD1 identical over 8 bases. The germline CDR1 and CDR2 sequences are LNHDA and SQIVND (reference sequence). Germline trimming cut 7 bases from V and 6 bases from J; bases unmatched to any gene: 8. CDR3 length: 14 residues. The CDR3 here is CASNHRGSSQPQHF. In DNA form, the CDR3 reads TGTGCCAGTAACCACAGGGGGTCAAGTCAGCCCCAGCATTTT.

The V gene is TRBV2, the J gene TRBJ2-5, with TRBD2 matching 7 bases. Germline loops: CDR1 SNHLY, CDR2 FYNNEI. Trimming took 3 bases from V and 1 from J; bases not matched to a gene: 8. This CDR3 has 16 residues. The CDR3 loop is CASSEVGLAVQETQYF. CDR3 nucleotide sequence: TGTGCCAGCAGTGAGGTTGGTCTAGCGGTCCAAGAGACCCAGTACTTC.

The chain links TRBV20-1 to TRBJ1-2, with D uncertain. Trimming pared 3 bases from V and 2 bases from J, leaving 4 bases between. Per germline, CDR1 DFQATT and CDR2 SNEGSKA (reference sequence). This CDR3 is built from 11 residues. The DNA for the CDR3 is TGCAGTGCTAGCATGAACTATGGCTACACCTTC. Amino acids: CSASMNYGYTF.

The CDR3 sequence is CASSSSPRVLYEQYF. The CDR3 coding sequence is TGTGCCAGCAGTTCGTCGCCCAGGGTACTCTACGAGCAGTACTTC. V usage is TRBV27 and J usage is TRBJ2-7, with a possible D match to TRBD1 (5 bases). This CDR3 has 15 amino acids. V was cut by 4 bases and J by 3 bases, with 16 bases left in between. Germline-derived CDR1 and CDR2 are MNHEY and SMNVEV (reference sequence).

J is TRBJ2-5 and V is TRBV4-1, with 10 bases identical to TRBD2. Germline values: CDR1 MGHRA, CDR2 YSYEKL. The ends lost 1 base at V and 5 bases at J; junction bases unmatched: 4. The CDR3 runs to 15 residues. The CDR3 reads CASSQALAGFETQYF. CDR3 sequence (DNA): TGCGCCAGCAGCCAAGCACTAGCGGGGTTTGAGACCCAGTACTTC.